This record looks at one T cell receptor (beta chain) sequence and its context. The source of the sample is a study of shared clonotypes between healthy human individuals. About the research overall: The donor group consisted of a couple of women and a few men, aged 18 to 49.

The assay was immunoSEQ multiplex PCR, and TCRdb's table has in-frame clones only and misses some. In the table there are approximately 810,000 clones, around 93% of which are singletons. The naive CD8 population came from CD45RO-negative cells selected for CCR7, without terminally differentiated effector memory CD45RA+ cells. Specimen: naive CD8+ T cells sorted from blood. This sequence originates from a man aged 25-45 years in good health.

CDR3 in DNA: TGTGCCAGCAGCTTATTCCCAGCCTACGAGCAGTACTTC. It translates to CASSLFPAYEQYF. This rearrangement joins TRBV7-3 to TRBJ2-7; D remains ambiguous. Germline V CDR1 and CDR2: SGHTA, FQGTGA. Trimming removed 2 bases at V and 2 bases at J, with 7 bases between. CDR3 length: 13 amino acids.